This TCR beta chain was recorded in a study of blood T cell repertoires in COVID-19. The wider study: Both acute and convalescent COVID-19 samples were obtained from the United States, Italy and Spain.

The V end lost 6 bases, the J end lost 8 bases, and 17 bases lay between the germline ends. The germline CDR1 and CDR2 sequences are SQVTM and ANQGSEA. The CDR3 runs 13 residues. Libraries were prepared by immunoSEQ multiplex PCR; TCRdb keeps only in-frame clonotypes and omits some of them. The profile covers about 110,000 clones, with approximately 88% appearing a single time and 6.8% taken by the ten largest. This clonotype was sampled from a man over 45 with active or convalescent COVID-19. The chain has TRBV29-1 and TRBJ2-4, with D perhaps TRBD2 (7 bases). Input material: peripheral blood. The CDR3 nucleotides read TGCAGCGTGCTAGGGAGGGAGGGGGACATTCAGTACTTC. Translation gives CSVLGREGDIQYF.